These 24 T cell receptor beta chains originate from one sample sequenced in a study of cytomegalovirus exposure and HLA in healthy donors. Primers: 60 Vbeta forward and 13 Jbeta reverse. TCRdb's table, derived via immunoSEQ multiplex PCR, lists solely in-frame clones and lacks some. The table lists about 150,000 clones, 72% of them singletons. Sequencing was carried out using PBMCs. The receptors come from a man aged 45-65 years in good health and CMV-seropositive.

CDR3 residues: CASSKREGSYEQYF. The CDR3 nucleotides are TGTGCCAGCAGTAAGCGGGAGGGTTCCTACGAGCAGTACTTC. The chain recombines TRBV11-1 with TRBJ2-7; 10 bases are a match to TRBD2. V lost 6 bases, J lost 1 base, and 3 bases stayed unmatched. This CDR3 region has 14 residues. Germline CDR1 and CDR2: SGHAT and FQDESV (reference sequence).

The CDR3 DNA follows: TGTGCCAGCGCCCCTCGACAGGGGAGTACCGGGGAGCTGTTTTTT. Its protein product is CASAPRQGSTGELFF. The rearrangement joins TRBV19 to TRBJ2-2; 8 bases fit TRBD1. The CDR3 contains 15 residues. V lost 9 bases and J lost 5; bases outside the gene matches: 11. CDR1 and CDR2 from the germline V gene are LNHDA and SQIVND (reference sequence).

The chain's CDR3 is CASSQTQGNEQFF. The CDR3 DNA is TGTGCCAGCAGTCAAACACAGGGAAATGAGCAGTTCTTC. The genes are TRBV27 and TRBJ2-1, with D maybe TRBD1 (6 bases). Per germline, CDR1 MNHEY and CDR2 SMNVEV (reference sequence). Trimming cost V 5 bases and J 7 bases, with 12 bases left between them. The CDR3 contains 13 residues.

The genes are TRBV7-8 and TRBJ1-5, with 8 nucleotides matching TRBD1. The CDR3 is 17 amino acids. V was pared by 2 bases and J by 2 bases, with 8 bases of the junction left unmatched. Germline lookup yields CDR1 SGHVS and CDR2 FQNEAQ. This CDR3 is CASSLQSGQGRNQPQHF. CDR3 coding DNA: TGTGCCAGCAGCTTACAATCCGGACAGGGTCGCAATCAGCCCCAGCATTTT. Variable domain in full (rest from reference TRBV7-8 and TRBJ1-5): GAGVSQSPRYKVAKRGQDVALRCDPISGHVSLFWYQQALGQGPEFLTYFQNEAQLDKSGLPSDRFFAERPEGSVSTLKIQRTQQEDSAVYLCASSLQSGQGRNQPQHFGDGTRLSIL.

As for this clone: One end of the junction is discordant with germline, which a read error may explain. This same CDR3 is encoded by further DNA sequences in the sample. V and J are TRBV4-2 and TRBJ1-2; D gene uncertain. The germline V gene has CDR1 LGHNA and CDR2 YNFKEQ. This CDR3 comprises 16 residues. The CDR3 loop reads CASSLSGPRAVSLPNF. DNA for the CDR3: TGTGCCAGCAGCCTAAGCGGACCGAGGGCGGTCTCCTTGCCCAACTTC.

This chain connects TRBV4-1 to TRBJ1-2; D ambiguous. In germline, CDR1 is MGHRA, CDR2 YSYEKL. The CDR3 totals 16 residues. V was shortened by 2 bases and J by 0 bases, with 13 bases between the two germline ends. The CDR3 nucleotides are TGCGCCAGCAGCCAACTCCGGGGAGCCACTAACTATGGCTACACCTTC. This encodes CASSQLRGATNYGYTF.

This clone appeared once. The rearrangement links TRBV4-1 to TRBJ1-6; 9 bases map to TRBD1. CDR3 size: 21 residues. The germline gives CDR1 MGHRA, CDR2 YSYEKL. J lost 6 bases, V lost 3 bases, and 21 bases had no gene match. CDR3: CASSHPLGTGRTYESNSPLHF. CDR3 nucleotide sequence: TGCGCCAGCAGCCATCCTCTCGGGACAGGGAGAACGTACGAGAGTAATTCACCCCTCCACTTT.

V usage is TRBV5-1 and J usage is TRBJ2-3; D possibly corresponds to TRBD2 (5 bases). The CDR3 extends over 16 amino acids. Deletions cut 0 bases from V and 4 bases from J, with 15 bases between. Germline CDR1 reads SGHRS; CDR2 reads YFSETQ. CDR3 sequence (DNA): TGCGCCAGCAGCTTGGGAATAGCGCGTCAGGCAGATACGCAGTATTTT. It yields the protein CASSLGIARQADTQYF.

This chain links TRBV6-1 with TRBJ1-3; TRBD1 is a possible D gene (5 bases). CDR1 is MNHNS and CDR2 is SASEGT in the germline V gene. The V end was cut by 2 bases, the J end by 0 bases, with 14 bases between. The CDR3 is made up of 17 amino acids. The CDR3 DNA reads TGTGCCAGCAGTGAACCTGACAGCTCATCCTCTGGAAACACCATATATTTT. Translation gives CASSEPDSSSSGNTIYF.

The CDR3 reads CASSVWGQGTARQPQHF. The CDR3 nucleotides are TGTGCCAGCAGTGTCTGGGGGCAGGGAACGGCGCGTCAGCCCCAGCATTTT. This chain joins TRBV28 and TRBJ1-5; D perhaps matches TRBD1 (6 bases). V was pared by 5 bases and J by 6 bases, with 23 bases between. CDR3 size: 17 residues. In germline, CDR1 is MDHEN, CDR2 SYDVKM.

In this sample, this clone turned up a few times. This chain links TRBV21-1 with TRBJ2-3; the D call of TRBD2 is as the table states it, not checked on the DNA. TRBV21-1 counts as a pseudogene. This CDR3 spans 19 amino acids. The DNA of the CDR3 is TGTGCCAGCAGCAAGACCTCTAGCGGGGGGGTAGTAGGCACAGATACGCAGTATTTT. Amino acid sequence: CASSKTSSGGVVGTDTQYF.

The V call is TRBV5-1, the J call TRBJ1-2, with TRBD1 matching over 7 bases. Germline V CDR1 and CDR2: SGHRS, YFSETQ. The CDR3 totals 18 residues. Trimming at V came to 4 bases and at J to 5 bases, leaving 20 bases not matched to a gene. CDR3 sequence: CASSIEGTALPLPYGYTF. Here the CDR3 DNA reads TGCGCCAGCAGCATCGAAGGGACAGCGTTACCTCTACCATATGGCTACACCTTC.

The rearrangement joins TRBV2 to TRBJ1-3, with no clear D. Germline V gene lookup returns CDR1 SNHLY and CDR2 FYNNEI. The ends were cut back, 2 bases at V and 1 base at J, with 9 bases in the middle. The CDR3 has 15 amino acids. The CDR3 loop is CASSESPGSGNTIYF. Written as DNA, the CDR3 is TGTGCCAGCAGTGAATCCCCCGGGTCTGGAAACACCATATATTTT. The variable domain in full, completed from reference TRBV2 and TRBJ1-3, reads EPEVTQTPSHQVTQMGQEVILRCVPISNHLYFYWYRQILGQKVEFLVSFYNNEISEKSEIFDDQFSVERPDGSNFTLKIRSTKLEDSAMYFCASSESPGSGNTIYFGEGSWLTVV.

CDR3 sequence: CASSLDRGDEQYF. DNA of the CDR3: TGTGCCAGCAGCTTAGACAGGGGGGACGAGCAGTACTTC. The chain couples TRBV11-1 to TRBJ2-7; 8 bases are a match to TRBD1. The germline V gene encodes CDR1 SGHAT and CDR2 FQDESV (reference sequence). The CDR3 contains 13 residues. V shed 1 base, J shed 5 bases, and the junction held 1 base outside the gene matches.

V usage is TRBV5-1 and J usage is TRBJ2-3, with TRBD2 matching over 14 bases. V trimming: 4 bases; J trimming: 2 bases; junction bases outside the gene matches: 9. CDR1 SGHRS and CDR2 YFSETQ come from the germline V gene. The CDR3 runs to 18 residues. The CDR3 nucleotides are TGCGCCAGCAGCCTCAGACTAGCGGGGGGGCTTGTCACAGATACGCAGTATTTT. As protein: CASSLRLAGGLVTDTQYF.

This rearrangement joins TRBV4-2 to TRBJ1-2, with 8 bases aligning to TRBD1. CDR3 length: 17 residues. V lost 3 bases, J lost 8 bases, and 17 bases stayed unmatched. Germline assignment: CDR1 LGHNA and CDR2 YNFKEQ. The chain's CDR3 is CASSQGVAGQAPWGYTF. The CDR3 coding sequence is TGTGCCAGCAGCCAGGGGGTCGCGGGACAGGCCCCATGGGGCTACACCTTC.

The chain carries TRBV14 and TRBJ1-1; D is undetermined. Trimming cost V 0 bases and J 4 bases, with 12 bases left between them. In germline, CDR1 is SGHDN, CDR2 FVKESK. The length of the CDR3 is 15 residues. CDR3 loop: CASSQEILTGTEAFF. CDR3 bases: TGTGCCAGCAGCCAAGAGATTCTTACCGGCACTGAAGCTTTCTTT.

In its sample, this clone was seen once. The chain couples TRBV14 to TRBJ2-1, with 7 bases lining up with TRBD1. CDR3 length equals 13 residues. CDR1 and CDR2 from the germline V gene are SGHDN and FVKESK. V gave up 3 bases and J gave up 7 bases; unmatched junction bases: 3. The CDR3 here is CASSQRGQNEQFF. The CDR3 DNA is TGTGCCAGCAGCCAGAGGGGACAGAATGAGCAGTTCTTC.

The chain uses TRBV5-4 and TRBJ2-2; 9 positions agree with TRBD1. V shed 4 bases, J shed 2 bases, and the junction held 6 bases outside the gene matches. Per germline, CDR1 SGHNT and CDR2 YYREEE (reference sequence). The CDR3 is 16 amino acids. The CDR3 region is CASSLPGQGNTGELFF. The CDR3 DNA reads as TGTGCCAGCAGCCTTCCGGGACAGGGTAACACCGGGGAGCTGTTTTTT.

The CDR3 loop reads CASSLASGGVYEQYF. The CDR3 bases are TGCGCCAGCAGCTTGGCTAGCGGGGGGGTCTACGAGCAGTACTTC. This chain uses TRBV5-1 with TRBJ2-7, with 12 positions matching TRBD2. Germline V CDR1 and CDR2: SGHRS, YFSETQ. The CDR3 runs 15 residues. The V segment lost 0 bases and the J segment 3 bases; nucleotides outside the gene matches: 1.

V usage is TRBV27 and J usage is TRBJ1-1, with TRBD1 matching over 7 bases. With 5 bases clipped from V and 4 bases from J, the junction kept 7 bases outside the gene matches. This CDR3 comprises 14 residues. Germline V gives CDR1 MNHEY, CDR2 SMNVEV (reference sequence). In nucleotides, the CDR3 is TGTGCCAGCAGTCGTACAGGGGCCTTCACTGAAGCTTTCTTT. Translated, it gives CASSRTGAFTEAFF.

The chain carries TRBV10-2 and TRBJ1-1, with D maybe TRBD1 (5 bases). Germline CDR1 and CDR2: WSHSY and SAAADI. This CDR3 has 15 amino acids. With 3 bases removed from V and 3 bases from J, the gap between germline ends came to 14 bases. CDR3 loop: CASSDRLRGDTEAFF. CDR3 nucleotides: TGCGCCAGCAGTGACCGGCTGCGGGGCGACACTGAAGCTTTCTTT.

The chain uses TRBV4-3 and TRBJ1-2; D is ambiguous. Germline V gene sequence: CDR1 LGHNA, CDR2 YSLEER. V lost 0 bases to trimming and J lost 4 bases, with 12 bases between them. The CDR3 has 15 amino acids. The CDR3 DNA is TGCGCCAGCAGCCAAGATATCGGACGGGGCTATGGCTACACCTTC. It translates to CASSQDIGRGYGYTF.

V usage is TRBV29-1 and J usage is TRBJ2-4; 8 nucleotides agree with TRBD1. The J segment lost 4 bases and the V segment lost 6 bases, leaving 2 bases of the junction unmatched. CDR3 length: 12 residues. Looked up from germline, CDR1 is SQVTM and CDR2 is ANQGSEA. CDR3 sequence: CSVGQAKNIQYF. As DNA, the CDR3 is TGCAGCGTGGGACAGGCTAAAAACATTCAGTACTTC. The full variable domain, rest sourced from reference TRBV29-1 and TRBJ2-4, is SAVISQKPSRDICQRGTSLTIQCQVDSQVTMMFWYRQQPGQSLTLIATANQGSEATYESGFVIDKFPISRPNLTFSTLTVSNMSPEDSSIYLCSVGQAKNIQYFGAGTRLSVL.